The present entry profiles one T cell receptor (beta chain) with its context. Its antigen is undetermined. This CDR3 is built from 15 residues. CDR1 and CDR2 (germline): SGDLS, YYNGEE. Trimming stripped 0 bases from V and 0 bases from J, with 10 bases between. The data are from a study of cytomegalovirus exposure and HLA in healthy donors. General study points: By HLA locus, TCR association rates varied in a later analysis, with DRB1 showing the most and HLA-C the fewest. Evidence from a later analysis indicated that most CMV-associated TCR beta chains looked HLA-restricted. Listed as cytomegalovirus-associated were 150 or so TCR beta chains. In a later analysis, at a false discovery rate of 0.05, 16,951 TCR beta sequences matched HLA alleles.

It was with 60 Vbeta and 13 Jbeta primers that the PCR ran. The table came from immunoSEQ multiplex PCR; TCRdb's copy has only in-frame clones and leaves some out. The profile shows 55,000 to 65,000 clones, 60% to 85% of them singletons. The chain combines TRBV9 with TRBJ2-7, with D possibly TRBD2 on 5 matching bases. The clonotype comes from a middle-aged woman in good health and CMV-seropositive. The sample taken for sequencing was PBMCs. The CDR3 DNA follows: TGTGCCAGCAGCGTAGGGGCGGGCAGCTCCTACGAGCAGTACTTC. It translates to CASSVGAGSSYEQYF.